These T cell receptor beta chains were read from a single sample in a study of T-cell memory formation after mild COVID-19. MiXCR was run by TCRdb on the 5' RACE reads, yielding one entry per CDR3 protein. This sample yields around 340,000 distinct CDR3 sequences, of which around 15% are seen a single time; about 20% belongs to the top ten. The material sequenced was PBMCs or a T cell subset sorted from them (not recorded which). The source is a man younger than 35 who had mild COVID-19 (a few samples of this study predate the infection). Cell type and time point are not known. CDR3s include the opening cysteine and the closing phenylalanine or tryptophan. The order of the fields is J gene, clone size, D gene, V gene, CDR3 length, CDR3 protein, CDR3 DNA. A D gene is named only where the DNA matches it firmly. Clone size is shown for a subset of rows, as once, few, many or a class of expanded clone.

J: TRBJ2-7; size: few; D: .; V: TRBV25-1; length: 18; CDR3: CASSGRVQGSVSGYEQYF; DNA: TGTGCCAGCAGTGGCCGCGTCCAGGGGTCGGTATCGGGCTACGAGCAGTACTTC
J: TRBJ1-1; size: few; D: .; V: TRBV7-9; length: 15; CDR3: CASSLLGDSPTEAFF; DNA: TGTGCCAGCAGCTTATTAGGGGACTCCCCCACTGAAGCTTTCTTT
J: TRBJ2-5; size: few; D: .; V: TRBV2; length: 14; CDR3: CASREGFLGATQYF; DNA: TGTGCCAGCAGGGAGGGATTTCTGGGCGCGACCCAGTACTTC
J: TRBJ2-2; size: few; D: TRBD2; V: TRBV4-1; length: 15; CDR3: CASSRLAGGTGELFF; DNA: TGCGCCAGCAGCCGACTAGCGGGGGGCACCGGGGAGCTGTTTTTT
J: TRBJ1-2; size: .; D: TRBD1; V: TRBV14; length: 15; CDR3: CASSQGTGGRDGYTF; DNA: TGTGCCAGCAGCCAAGGGACAGGGGGAAGGGATGGCTACACCTTC
J: TRBJ1-5; size: few; D: .; V: TRBV21-1; length: 14; CDR3: CATTDRVSNQPQHF; DNA: TGTGCCACCACGGACAGGGTCAGCAATCAGCCCCAGCATTTT
J: TRBJ2-2; size: few; D: TRBD2; V: TRBV30; length: 17; CDR3: CAWSKTRTSTNTGELFF; DNA: TGTGCCTGGAGTAAAACCCGGACTAGCACGAACACCGGGGAGCTGTTTTTT
J: TRBJ1-6; size: .; D: TRBD1; V: TRBV5-1; length: 14; CDR3: CASSPGQGASPLHF; DNA: TGCGCCAGCAGCCCAGGACAGGGGGCTTCACCCCTCCACTTT
J: TRBJ2-7; size: .; D: TRBD1; V: TRBV5-1; length: 15; CDR3: CASSLGQGGLDEQYF; DNA: TGCGCCAGCAGCCTCGGACAGGGGGGATTGGACGAGCAGTACTTC
J: TRBJ2-5; size: many; D: .; V: TRBV3-1; length: 13; CDR3: CASSPGLTETQYF; DNA: TGTGCCAGCAGCCCGGGACTTACGGAGACCCAGTACTTC
J: TRBJ2-1; size: many; D: TRBD1; V: TRBV5-1; length: 13; CDR3: CASGIGTGHYLFF; DNA: TGCGCCAGCGGAATCGGGACAGGGCATTATCTGTTCTTC
J: TRBJ1-4; size: .; D: .; V: TRBV24-1; length: 13; CDR3: CATSDVSNEKLFF; DNA: TGTGCCACCAGTGATGTGTCTAATGAAAAACTGTTTTTT
J: TRBJ2-2; size: .; D: .; V: TRBV20-1; length: 12; CDR3: CSASSDTGELFF; DNA: TGCAGTGCTAGCTCCGACACCGGGGAGCTGTTTTTT
J: TRBJ1-2; size: .; D: .; V: TRBV2; length: 13; CDR3: CASSGLSVYGYTF; DNA: TGTGCCAGCAGTGGACTCAGTGTCTATGGCTACACCTTC
J: TRBJ2-7; size: .; D: TRBD2; V: TRBV7-2; length: 16; CDR3: CASSLAGGGAPYEQYF; DNA: TGTGCCAGCAGCTTAGCGGGCGGGGGGGCTCCCTACGAGCAGTACTTC
J: TRBJ1-4; size: .; D: .; V: TRBV4-1; length: 16; CDR3: CASSQERTETPVKLFF; DNA: TGCGCCAGCAGCCAAGAAAGGACTGAGACGCCCGTAAAACTGTTTTTT
J: TRBJ2-5; size: .; D: TRBD2; V: TRBV12-3/TRBV12-4; length: 21; CDR3: CASSSRAGLAGGPGIQETQYF; DNA: TGTGCCAGCAGTTCGAGAGCGGGACTAGCGGGGGGGCCCGGGATCCAAGAGACCCAGTACTTC